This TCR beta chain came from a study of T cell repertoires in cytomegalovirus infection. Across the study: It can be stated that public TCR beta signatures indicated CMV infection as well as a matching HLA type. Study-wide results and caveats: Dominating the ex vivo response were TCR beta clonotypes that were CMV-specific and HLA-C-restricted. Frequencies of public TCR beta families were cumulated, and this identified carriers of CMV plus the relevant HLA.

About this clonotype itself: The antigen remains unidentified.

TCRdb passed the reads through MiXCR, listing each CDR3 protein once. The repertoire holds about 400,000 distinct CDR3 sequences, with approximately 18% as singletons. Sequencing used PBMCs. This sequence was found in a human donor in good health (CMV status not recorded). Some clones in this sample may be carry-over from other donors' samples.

CDR3 sequence reads: CASSDPGQGAWEQYF. DNA of the CDR3: TGTGCCAGCAGTGATCCGGGACAGGGGGCCTGGGAGCAGTACTTC. The chain links TRBV6-1 to TRBJ2-7; 12 nucleotides align to TRBD1. This CDR3 has 15 residues. CDR1 and CDR2 from the germline V gene are MNHNS and SASEGT. V lost 3 bases to trimming and J lost 7 bases; unmatched junction nucleotides: 7.